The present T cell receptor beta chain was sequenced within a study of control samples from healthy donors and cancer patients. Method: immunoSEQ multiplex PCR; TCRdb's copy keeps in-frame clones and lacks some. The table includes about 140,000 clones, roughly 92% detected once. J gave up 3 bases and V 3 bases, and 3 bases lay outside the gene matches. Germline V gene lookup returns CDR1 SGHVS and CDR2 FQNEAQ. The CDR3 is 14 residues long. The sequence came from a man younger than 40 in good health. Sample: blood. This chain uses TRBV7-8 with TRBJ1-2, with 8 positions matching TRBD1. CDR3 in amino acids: CASSLDRADYGYTF. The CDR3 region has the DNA TGTGCCAGCAGCTTGGACAGGGCAGACTATGGCTACACCTTC.